This is a list of T cell receptor beta chains from one sample in a study of blood T cell repertoires in COVID-19. The assay was immunoSEQ multiplex PCR, and TCRdb's table has in-frame clones only and misses some. The sample carries under 150,000 clones, about 83% recorded once. What was sequenced was peripheral blood. All receptors derive from a man aged 35 to 55 with active or convalescent COVID-19. The CDR3 runs from the conserved cysteine through the conserved F or W. A D gene is named only where the DNA matches it firmly. Size is omitted from some rows. Given values are once, few, many or a class for expanded clones.

v_gene,j_gene,d_gene,len,abundance,CDR3nt,CDR3aa
TRBV30,TRBJ1-1,.,14,.,TGTGCCTGGAGTGACCGACAGCTAAACACTGAAGCTTTCTTT,CAWSDRQLNTEAFF
TRBV19,TRBJ2-1,.,17,.,TGTGCCAGTAGTATCTTGGGTGCAGGACATCCCTACAATGAGCAGTTCTTC,CASSILGAGHPYNEQFF
TRBV7-2,TRBJ2-5,TRBD2,15,.,TGTGCCAGCAGCCCCAATCTAGCGGGGATGGAGACCCAGTACTTC,CASSPNLAGMETQYF
TRBV23-1,TRBJ1-5,.,14,.,TGCGCCAGCAGTCGAAAAGGGGGCAATCAGCCCCAGCATTTT,CASSRKGGNQPQHF
TRBV6-6,TRBJ1-1,.,14,.,TGTGCCAGCAATTTACAGGGATCGAACACTGAAGCTTTCTTT,CASNLQGSNTEAFF
TRBV27,TRBJ1-1,.,16,.,TGTGCCAGCAGTTTCCAGGCGTTGGGGCCGAACACTGAAGCTTTCTTT,CASSFQALGPNTEAFF
TRBV7-7,TRBJ2-5,.,13,.,TGTGCCAGCAGCCCGAGTCGGGGAGAGACCCAGTACTTC,CASSPSRGETQYF
TRBV9,TRBJ2-2,TRBD2,16,.,TGTGCCAGCAGCGTAGAGTCTAGCGGGGCCTCCGGGGAGCTGTTTTTT,CASSVESSGASGELFF
TRBV6-1,TRBJ2-7,.,16,.,TGTGCCAGCAGTGAAGACGGGGGGACAGGTGGGTACGAGCAGTACTTC,CASSEDGGTGGYEQYF
TRBV5-4,TRBJ2-3,.,14,.,TGTGCCAGCAGTTTCGAGGGGGGCACAGATACGCAGTATTTT,CASSFEGGTDTQYF
TRBV7-3,TRBJ2-7,TRBD1,14,few,TGTGCCAGCAGTCCGGGACAGGGGCGCGGCGAGCAGTACTTC,CASSPGQGRGEQYF
TRBV7-2,TRBJ2-1,TRBD2,13,.,TGTGCCAGCAGCTTCACTAGCGTCACTGAGCAGTTCTTC,CASSFTSVTEQFF
TRBV18,TRBJ1-1,.,16,.,TGTGCCAGCTCACCCCCTGGGGGCCCTGGTTGGACTGAAGCTTTCTTT,CASSPPGGPGWTEAFF
TRBV7-2,TRBJ2-5,TRBD2,15,many,TGTGCCAGCAGCGAAGCGGGGGGGTTTCAAGAGACCCAGTACTTC,CASSEAGGFQETQYF
TRBV18,TRBJ1-2,.,15,.,TGTGCCAGCTCACCACCTCAGGGGCTGGCCTATGGCTACACCTTC,CASSPPQGLAYGYTF
TRBV6-5,TRBJ2-7,TRBD1,16,.,TGTGCCAGCAGTTACTCCCGGGGGACAGGGGGTATCGAGCAGTACTTC,CASSYSRGTGGIEQYF
TRBV24-1,TRBJ2-1,TRBD1,16,.,TGTGCCACCAGTGATTCAGGGACAGGGTCCTACAATGAGCAGTTCTTC,CATSDSGTGSYNEQFF
TRBV7-2,TRBJ1-4,TRBD1,13,.,TGTGCCAGCATGGACAGGGCGAGAGAAAAACTGTTTTTT,CASMDRAREKLFF
TRBV5-1,TRBJ2-1,TRBD2,19,.,TGCGCCAGCAGCTTGAGGATAGGTTTAAGGACTAGCGGGAACAATGAGCAGTTCTTC,CASSLRIGLRTSGNNEQFF
TRBV5-5,TRBJ2-1,.,16,.,TGTGCCAGCAGCCTCGTAGGGAGCAGCTCCTACAATGAGCAGTTCTTC,CASSLVGSSSYNEQFF
TRBV10-3,TRBJ1-2,TRBD1,13,.,TGTGCCATCACCCCGACAGGGTCAGTTGGCTACACCTTC,CAITPTGSVGYTF
TRBV6-2/TRBV6-3,TRBJ2-2,TRBD2,15,.,TGTGCCAGCAGTTATCGAGCGGGGGCGAGCGGGGAGCTGTTTTTT,CASSYRAGASGELFF
TRBV19,TRBJ1-5,TRBD1,13,once,TGTGCCAGCAGCGACAGGGGGATTCAGCCCCAGCATTTT,CASSDRGIQPQHF
TRBV11-1,TRBJ2-7,.,16,.,TGTGCCAGCAGCTTAGCCCTAGACAGATTTGGCTACGAGCAGTACTTC,CASSLALDRFGYEQYF
TRBV11-2,TRBJ2-2,.,13,.,TGTGCCAGCAGCTTAGTGGGCCCCGGGGAGCTGTTTTTT,CASSLVGPGELFF
TRBV6-5,TRBJ2-3,TRBD2,13,.,TGTGCCAGCAAGGCGGGGGGGACAGATACGCAGTATTTT,CASKAGGTDTQYF
TRBV9,TRBJ1-1,.,15,.,TGTGCCAGCAGCGTAGTTAGTGACTTGAACACTGAAGCTTTCTTT,CASSVVSDLNTEAFF
TRBV18,TRBJ2-5,TRBD2,17,.,TGTGCCAGCTCACCACTACCGGGACTACCGCCCCAAGAGACCCAGTACTTC,CASSPLPGLPPQETQYF
TRBV14,TRBJ1-3,.,17,once,TGTGCCAGCAGTCGAAGCACGGTGTCGAGCTCTGGAAACACCATATATTTT,CASSRSTVSSSGNTIYF
TRBV15,TRBJ1-4,.,16,.,TGTGCCACCAGCAGAGGGTCGGGCGGGCGTAATGAAAAACTGTTTTTT,CATSRGSGGRNEKLFF
TRBV4-2,TRBJ2-6,TRBD1,17,.,TGTGCCAGCAGCCAGGGGACAGGGATCTCTGGGGCCAACGTCCTGACTTTC,CASSQGTGISGANVLTF
TRBV5-4,TRBJ2-7,.,14,few,TGTGCCAGCAGCTTGGAACAGGATCGCTACGAGCAGTACTTC,CASSLEQDRYEQYF
TRBV5-1,TRBJ2-3,.,16,.,TGCGCCAGCAGCTTCCCGAGGGAGACTAGCACAGATACGCAGTATTTT,CASSFPRETSTDTQYF
TRBV5-1,TRBJ1-5,.,14,.,TGCGCCAGCAGCCTAGGGGACGGGGGTCAGCCCCAGCATTTT,CASSLGDGGQPQHF
TRBV6-1,TRBJ1-3,.,14,.,TGTGCCAGCAGTGAAAATCCGAGGGGAAACACCATATATTTT,CASSENPRGNTIYF
TRBV5-1,TRBJ2-5,TRBD1,16,.,TGCGCCAGCAGCTTATCTGGGACAGCCCCGGGGGAGACCCAGTACTTC,CASSLSGTAPGETQYF
TRBV7-2,TRBJ2-3,.,13,.,TGTGCCACCCGAGAGGGGGGGCGAAATACGCAGTATTTT,CATREGGRNTQYF
TRBV2,TRBJ2-2,.,14,.,TGTGCCAGCAGTGAAGCGAGCGTTACCGGGGAGCTGTTTTTT,CASSEASVTGELFF
TRBV5-4,TRBJ1-3,TRBD1,14,once,TGTGCCAGCAGCCAGGGACAGATTGGAAACACCATATATTTT,CASSQGQIGNTIYF
TRBV5-1,TRBJ2-5,TRBD2,14,many,TGCGCCAGCAGGACGACTAGCGGTCAAGAGACCCAGTACTTC,CASRTTSGQETQYF
TRBV7-7,TRBJ2-1,.,15,.,TGTGCTAGCTCCTTGGCGGGGGCCTTCCTTGGTGAGCAGTTCTTC,CASSLAGAFLGEQFF